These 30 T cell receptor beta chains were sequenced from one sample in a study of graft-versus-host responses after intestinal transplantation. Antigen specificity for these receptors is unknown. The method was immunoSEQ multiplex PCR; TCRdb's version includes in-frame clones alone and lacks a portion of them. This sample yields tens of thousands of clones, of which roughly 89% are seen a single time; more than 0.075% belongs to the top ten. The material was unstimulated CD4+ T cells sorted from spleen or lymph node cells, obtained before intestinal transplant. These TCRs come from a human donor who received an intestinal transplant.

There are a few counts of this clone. CDR3 region: CASSQDRDSPLHF. For the CDR3, the DNA is TGCGCCAGCAGCCAAGATCGGGATTCACCCCTCCACTTT. J is TRBJ1-6 and V is TRBV4-1, with D unresolved. Trimming took off 0 bases at V and 8 bases at J, with 5 bases between the two ends. This CDR3 is built from 13 residues. Germline CDR1 and CDR2: MGHRA and YSYEKL.

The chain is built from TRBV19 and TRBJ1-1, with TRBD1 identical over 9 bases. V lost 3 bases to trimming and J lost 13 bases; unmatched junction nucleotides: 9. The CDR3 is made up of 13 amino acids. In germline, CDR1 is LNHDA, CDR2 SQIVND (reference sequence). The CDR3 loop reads CASSIIPGQGCFF. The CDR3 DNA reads TGTGCCAGTAGTATTATCCCGGGACAGGGTTGTTTCTTT.

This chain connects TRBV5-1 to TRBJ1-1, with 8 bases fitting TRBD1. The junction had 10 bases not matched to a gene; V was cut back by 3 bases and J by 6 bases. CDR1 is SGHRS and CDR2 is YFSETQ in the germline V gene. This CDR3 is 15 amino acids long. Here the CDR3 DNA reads TGCGCCAGCAGCTCGGACAGGGTAGGGAAGGCTGAAGCTTTCTTT. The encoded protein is CASSSDRVGKAEAFF.

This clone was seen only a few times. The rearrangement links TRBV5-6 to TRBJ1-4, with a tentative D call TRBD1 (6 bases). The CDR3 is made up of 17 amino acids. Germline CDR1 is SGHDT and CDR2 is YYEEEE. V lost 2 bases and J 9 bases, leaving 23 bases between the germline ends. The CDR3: CASSFGGPEVRGKKLFF. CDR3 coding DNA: TGTGCCAGCAGCTTTGGGGGCCCGGAAGTGAGGGGGAAAAAACTGTTTTTT.

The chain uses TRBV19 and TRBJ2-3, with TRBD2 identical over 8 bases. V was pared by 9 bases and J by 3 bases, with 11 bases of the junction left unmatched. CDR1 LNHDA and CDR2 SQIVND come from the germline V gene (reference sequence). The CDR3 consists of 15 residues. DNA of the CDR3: TGTGCCAGGCCCGGGGGGGGCGAAATGACAGATACGCAGTATTTT. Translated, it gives CARPGGGEMTDTQYF.

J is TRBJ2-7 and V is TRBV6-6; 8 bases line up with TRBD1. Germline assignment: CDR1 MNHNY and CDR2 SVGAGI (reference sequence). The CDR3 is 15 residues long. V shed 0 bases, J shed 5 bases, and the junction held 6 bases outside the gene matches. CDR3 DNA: TGTGCCAGCAGTTACTCGGACAGGGAGTGGGACGAGCAGTACTTC. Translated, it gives CASSYSDREWDEQYF.

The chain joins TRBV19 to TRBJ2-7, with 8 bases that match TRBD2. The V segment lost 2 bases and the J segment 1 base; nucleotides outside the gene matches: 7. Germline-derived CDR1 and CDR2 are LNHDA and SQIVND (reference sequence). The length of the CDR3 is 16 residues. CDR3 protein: CASSIRGSGESYEQYF. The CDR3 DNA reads TGTGCCAGTAGTATAAGAGGTAGCGGGGAGTCCTACGAGCAGTACTTC.

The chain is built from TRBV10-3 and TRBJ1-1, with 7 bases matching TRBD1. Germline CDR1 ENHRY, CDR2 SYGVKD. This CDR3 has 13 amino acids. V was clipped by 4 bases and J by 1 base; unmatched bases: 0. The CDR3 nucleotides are TGTGCCATCAGTGGGACAGGGAACACTGAAGCTTTCTTT. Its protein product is CAISGTGNTEAFF.

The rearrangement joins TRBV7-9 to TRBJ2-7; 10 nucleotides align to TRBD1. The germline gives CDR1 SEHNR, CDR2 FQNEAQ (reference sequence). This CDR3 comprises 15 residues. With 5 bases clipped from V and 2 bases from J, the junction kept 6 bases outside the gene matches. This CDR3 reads CASSPGTGVTYEQYF. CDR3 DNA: TGTGCCAGCAGCCCCGGGACAGGGGTGACCTACGAGCAGTACTTC.

For the CDR3, the DNA is TGCAGCGTTCGACTAGCGGGGGGAGGGGAGCAGTTCTTC. Amino acid sequence: CSVRLAGGGEQFF. V is TRBV29-1 and J is TRBJ2-1, with TRBD2 identical over 13 bases. Germline assignment: CDR1 SQVTM and CDR2 ANQGSEA. The CDR3 consists of 13 residues. The ends lost 5 bases at V and 10 bases at J; junction bases unmatched: 5.

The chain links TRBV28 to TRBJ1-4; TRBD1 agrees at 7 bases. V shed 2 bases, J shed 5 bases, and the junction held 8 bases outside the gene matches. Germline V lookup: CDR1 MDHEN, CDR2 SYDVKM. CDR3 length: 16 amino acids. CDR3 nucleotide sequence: TGTGCCAGCAGTTTAGAAGGGGGGACAGCAAATGAAAAACTGTTTTTT. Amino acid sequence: CASSLEGGTANEKLFF.

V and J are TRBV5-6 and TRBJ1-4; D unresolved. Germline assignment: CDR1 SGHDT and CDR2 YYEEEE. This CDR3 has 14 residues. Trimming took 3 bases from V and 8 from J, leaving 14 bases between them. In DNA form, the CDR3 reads TGTGCCAGCAGCTGGGGAGCCTCGGGGGAAAAACTGTTTTTT. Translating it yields CASSWGASGEKLFF.

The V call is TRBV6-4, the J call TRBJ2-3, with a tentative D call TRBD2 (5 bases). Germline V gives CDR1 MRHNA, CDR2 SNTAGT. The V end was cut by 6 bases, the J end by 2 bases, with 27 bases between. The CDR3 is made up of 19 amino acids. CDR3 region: CASRPDPRLTTWNTDTQYF. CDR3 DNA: TGTGCCAGCAGACCAGACCCCAGACTAACGACATGGAACACAGATACGCAGTATTTT.

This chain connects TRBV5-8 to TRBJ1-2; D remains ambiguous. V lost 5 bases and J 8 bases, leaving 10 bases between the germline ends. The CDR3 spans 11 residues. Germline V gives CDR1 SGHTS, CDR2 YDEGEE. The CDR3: CASRRIMGYTF. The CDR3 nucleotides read TGTGCCAGCAGGCGGATCATGGGCTACACCTTC.

The DNA of the CDR3 is TGCGCCAGCGGAGGGGTATACACTGAAGCTTTCTTT. Translating it yields CASGGVYTEAFF. V is TRBV10-2 and J is TRBJ1-1; possible D gene TRBD1, 5 bases. Looked up from germline, CDR1 is WSHSY and CDR2 is SAAADI. Trimming left V 8 bases short and J 3 bases short, with 10 bases between. The CDR3 loop spans 12 amino acids.

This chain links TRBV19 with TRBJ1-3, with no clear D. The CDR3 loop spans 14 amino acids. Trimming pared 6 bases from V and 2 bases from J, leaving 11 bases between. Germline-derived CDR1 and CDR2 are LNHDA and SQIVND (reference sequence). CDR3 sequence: CASSQRGTGNTIYF. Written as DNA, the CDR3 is TGTGCCAGTAGCCAGCGGGGAACTGGAAACACCATATATTTT.

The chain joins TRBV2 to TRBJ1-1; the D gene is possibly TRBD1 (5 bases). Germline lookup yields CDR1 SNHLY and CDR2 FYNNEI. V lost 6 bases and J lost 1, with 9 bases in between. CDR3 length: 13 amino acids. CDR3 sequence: CASSRQQNTEAFF. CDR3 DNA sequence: TGTGCCAGCAGCAGACAGCAGAACACTGAAGCTTTCTTT.

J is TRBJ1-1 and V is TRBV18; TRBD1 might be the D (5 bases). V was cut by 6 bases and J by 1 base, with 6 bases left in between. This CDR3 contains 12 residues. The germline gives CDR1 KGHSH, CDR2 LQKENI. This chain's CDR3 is CASSQGNTEAFF. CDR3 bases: TGTGCCAGCTCCCAGGGGAACACTGAAGCTTTCTTT. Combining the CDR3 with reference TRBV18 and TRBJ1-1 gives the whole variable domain NAGVMQNPRHLVRRRGQEARLRCSPMKGHSHVYWYRQLPEEGLKFMVYLQKENIIDESGMPKERFSAEFPKEGPSILRIQQVVRGDSAAYFCASSQGNTEAFFGQGTRLTVV.

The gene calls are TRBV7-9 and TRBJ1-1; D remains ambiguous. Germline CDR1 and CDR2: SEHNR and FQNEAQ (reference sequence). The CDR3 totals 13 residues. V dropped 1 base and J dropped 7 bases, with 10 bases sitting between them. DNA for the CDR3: TGTGCCAGCAGCTTAGAGCGGGAGGGTGAAGCTTTCTTT. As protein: CASSLEREGEAFF.

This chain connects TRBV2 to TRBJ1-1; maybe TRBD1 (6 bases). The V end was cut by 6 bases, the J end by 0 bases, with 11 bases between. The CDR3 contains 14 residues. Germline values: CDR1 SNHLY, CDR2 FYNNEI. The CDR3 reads CASRRTDLNTEAFF. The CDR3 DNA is TGTGCCAGCAGGCGGACAGACTTGAACACTGAAGCTTTCTTT.

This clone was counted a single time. The CDR3, as DNA: TGTGCCAGCTCACCGGGACACTCAGTATATCAGCCCCAGCATTTT. Translating gives CASSPGHSVYQPQHF. This sequence joins TRBV18 and TRBJ1-5; a weak D match, TRBD1 (6 bases). The CDR3 is 15 amino acids. Deletions cut 3 bases from V and 5 bases from J, with 14 bases between. Germline assignment: CDR1 KGHSH and CDR2 LQKENI. The full variable domain, its missing parts supplied by reference TRBV18 and TRBJ1-5, is NAGVMQNPRHLVRRRGQEARLRCSPMKGHSHVYWYRQLPEEGLKFMVYLQKENIIDESGMPKERFSAEFPKEGPSILRIQQVVRGDSAAYFCASSPGHSVYQPQHFGDGTRLSIL.

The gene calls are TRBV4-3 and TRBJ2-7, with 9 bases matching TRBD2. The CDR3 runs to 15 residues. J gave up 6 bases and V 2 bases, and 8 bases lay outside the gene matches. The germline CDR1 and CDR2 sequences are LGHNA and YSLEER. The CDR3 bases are TGCGCCAGCAGCCAACGAGCGGGGGGCTCTCCCGAGCAGTACTTC. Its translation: CASSQRAGGSPEQYF.

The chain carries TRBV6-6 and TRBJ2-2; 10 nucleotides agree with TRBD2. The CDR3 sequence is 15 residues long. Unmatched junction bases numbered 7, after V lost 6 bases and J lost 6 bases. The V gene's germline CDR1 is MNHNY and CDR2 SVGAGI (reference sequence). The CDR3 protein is CASSILAGYAGELFF. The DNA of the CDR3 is TGTGCCAGCAGCATACTAGCGGGGTACGCCGGGGAGCTGTTTTTT.

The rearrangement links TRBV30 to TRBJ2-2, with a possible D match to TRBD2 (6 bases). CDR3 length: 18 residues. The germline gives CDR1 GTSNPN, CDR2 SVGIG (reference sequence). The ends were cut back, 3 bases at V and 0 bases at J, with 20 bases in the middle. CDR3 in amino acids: CAWSSPRGAGTNTGELFF. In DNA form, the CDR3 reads TGTGCCTGGAGCTCTCCCCGGGGAGCGGGCACGAACACCGGGGAGCTGTTTTTT.

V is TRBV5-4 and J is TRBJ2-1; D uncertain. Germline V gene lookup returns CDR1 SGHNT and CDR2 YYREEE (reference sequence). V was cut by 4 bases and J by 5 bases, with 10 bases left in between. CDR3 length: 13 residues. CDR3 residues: CASSLDQNNEQFF. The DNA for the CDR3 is TGTGCCAGCAGCCTAGATCAGAACAATGAGCAGTTCTTC.

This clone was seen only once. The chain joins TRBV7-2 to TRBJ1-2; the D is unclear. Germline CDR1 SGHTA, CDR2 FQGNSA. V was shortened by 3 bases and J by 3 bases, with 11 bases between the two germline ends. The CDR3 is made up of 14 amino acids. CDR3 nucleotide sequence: TGTGCCAGCAGCTTTCAACAGTTGGACTATGGCTACACCTTC. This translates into CASSFQQLDYGYTF.

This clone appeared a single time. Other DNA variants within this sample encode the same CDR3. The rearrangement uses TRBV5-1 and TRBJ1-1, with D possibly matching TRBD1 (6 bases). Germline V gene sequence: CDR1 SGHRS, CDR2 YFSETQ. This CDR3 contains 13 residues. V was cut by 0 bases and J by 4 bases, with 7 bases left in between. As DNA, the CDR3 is TGCGCCAGCAGCTTGGACAGGGCCACTGAAGCTTTCTTT. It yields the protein CASSLDRATEAFF.

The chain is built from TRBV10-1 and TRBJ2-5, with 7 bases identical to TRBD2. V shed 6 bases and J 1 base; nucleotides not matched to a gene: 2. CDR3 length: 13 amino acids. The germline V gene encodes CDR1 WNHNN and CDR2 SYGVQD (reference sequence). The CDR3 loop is CASRLARQETQYF. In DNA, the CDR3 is TGCGCCAGCAGACTAGCGCGCCAAGAGACCCAGTACTTC.

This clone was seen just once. In DNA, the CDR3 is TGTGCCAGTAGTATTTCCGGGACAGGGGGATGGACCGGGGAGCTGTTTTTT. Protein product: CASSISGTGGWTGELFF. The rearrangement links TRBV19 to TRBJ2-2; 11 bases are a match to TRBD1. The CDR3 is made up of 17 amino acids. Trimming took 3 bases from V and 5 from J; bases not matched to a gene: 8. The germline V gene has CDR1 LNHDA and CDR2 SQIVND (reference sequence).

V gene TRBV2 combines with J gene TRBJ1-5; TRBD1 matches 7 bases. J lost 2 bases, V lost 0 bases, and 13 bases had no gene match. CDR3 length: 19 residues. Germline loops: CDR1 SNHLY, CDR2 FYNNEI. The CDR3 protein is CASSEARETGVGGNQPQHF. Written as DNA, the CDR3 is TGTGCCAGCAGTGAAGCGCGGGAAACAGGGGTAGGTGGCAATCAGCCCCAGCATTTT.